Presented here are 23 T cell receptor beta chains from one specimen sequenced in a study of T cell responses to AZD1222 COVID-19 vaccine. Libraries were prepared by immunoSEQ multiplex PCR; TCRdb keeps only in-frame clonotypes and omits some of them. The data hold 250,000 to 300,000 clones, with around 93% observed a single time. The sequencing here drew on peripheral blood, taken 28 days after the second AZD1222 dose. Source of these receptors: an adult who received the AZD1222 COVID-19 vaccine.

Only a few counts were recorded for this clone. The chain is built from TRBV5-4 and TRBJ2-7, with D perhaps TRBD1 (6 bases). With 2 bases removed from V and 5 bases from J, the gap between germline ends came to 14 bases. Germline V CDR1 and CDR2: SGHNT, YYREEE (reference sequence). The CDR3 has 14 amino acids. The CDR3 region is CASSLQGFGNEQYF. CDR3 DNA sequence: TGTGCCAGCAGCTTACAGGGTTTCGGGAACGAGCAGTACTTC.

The chain combines TRBV7-2 with TRBJ2-2; the D is unclear. V lost 0 bases, J lost 4 bases, and 9 bases lay in between. The CDR3 has 15 amino acids. CDR1 is SGHTA, CDR2 FQGNSA, per germline. Written as DNA, the CDR3 is TGTGCCAGCAGCTTAGCTCCGCGATTCACCGGGGAGCTGTTTTTT. It translates to CASSLAPRFTGELFF.

V and J are TRBV3-1 (or the pseudogene TRBV3-2) and TRBJ2-5; the match to TRBD2 covers 9 bases. J lost 6 bases, V lost 6 bases, and 5 bases had no gene match. Germline loops: CDR1 LGHDT, CDR2 YNNKEL (reference sequence). The CDR3 is 13 residues long. In DNA, the CDR3 is TGTGCCAGCAGAGGGACTAGCAGACAGACCCAGTACTTC. Its protein product is CASRGTSRQTQYF.

The chain couples TRBV4-3 to TRBJ2-7; 11 nucleotides match TRBD2. Germline-derived CDR1 and CDR2 are LGHNA and YSLEER. This CDR3 has 17 amino acids. J was trimmed by 6 bases and V by 3 bases; bases with no gene match: 13. The CDR3 sequence: CASSQELAGEGVVEQYF. CDR3 nucleotide sequence: TGCGCCAGCAGCCAGGAACTAGCGGGAGAGGGAGTAGTCGAGCAGTACTTC.

The V and J genes are TRBV6-1 and TRBJ2-7, with D unresolved. CDR3 length: 13 residues. Trimming took off 0 bases at V and 6 bases at J, with 9 bases between the two ends. Germline assignment: CDR1 MNHNS and CDR2 SASEGT. DNA for the CDR3: TGTGCCAGCAGTGAAGCGCAAACTATCGAGCAGTACTTC. Translating it yields CASSEAQTIEQYF.

The J gene is TRBJ1-1, the V gene TRBV10-2, with a tentative D call TRBD1 (5 bases). This CDR3 contains 13 residues. The germline CDR1 and CDR2 sequences are WSHSY and SAAADI. Trimming took 7 bases from V and 11 from J, leaving 20 bases between them. In nucleotides, the CDR3 is TGCGCCAGCACGAGCTCGGGCTCCAGGGCTGCTTTCTTT. Encoded protein: CASTSSGSRAAFF.

The chain links TRBV28 to TRBJ1-2; D possibly corresponds to TRBD1 (5 bases). This CDR3 is built from 18 residues. Germline-derived CDR1 and CDR2 are MDHEN and SYDVKM. V was pared by 0 bases and J by 8 bases, with 25 bases between. The CDR3 reads CASSLWVAGAAIKGGYTF. CDR3 in DNA: TGTGCCAGCAGTTTATGGGTCGCCGGGGCGGCAATCAAGGGAGGCTACACCTTC.

The rearrangement joins TRBV9 to TRBJ2-7; 8 nucleotides line up with TRBD1. The trim removed 1 base at V and 2 bases at J, leaving 5 bases unmatched. The CDR3 sequence is 15 residues long. Per germline, CDR1 SGDLS and CDR2 YYNGEE. The CDR3 spells CASSVSGQATYEQYF. The CDR3 coding sequence is TGTGCCAGCAGCGTATCGGGACAGGCCACCTACGAGCAGTACTTC.

The J gene is TRBJ2-6, the V gene TRBV25-1; the D is unclear. Germline CDR1 MGHDK, CDR2 SYGVNS. The CDR3 contains 16 residues. V lost 1 base and J lost 1, with 8 bases in between. CDR3: CASSELRDSGANVLTF. Here the CDR3 DNA reads TGTGCCAGCAGTGAATTAAGGGATTCTGGGGCCAACGTCCTGACTTTC.

The rearrangement links TRBV6-5 to TRBJ1-2; D might be TRBD1 (6 bases). The CDR3 totals 14 residues. Trimming shortened V by 6 bases and J by 9 bases, and 20 bases separated the two germline ends. Germline values: CDR1 MNHEY, CDR2 SVGAGI. The CDR3 reads CASRPQGLGVSYTF. CDR3 DNA sequence: TGTGCCAGCAGACCCCAGGGGCTAGGTGTCAGCTACACCTTC.

CDR3: CASSSWEKQYF. CDR3 DNA sequence: TGTGCCAGCAGCTCCTGGGAGAAGCAGTACTTC. The chain has TRBV7-2 and TRBJ2-7; D might be TRBD2 (5 bases). Trimming cost V 4 bases and J 8 bases, with 9 bases left between them. This CDR3 is 11 amino acids long. Germline V gene sequence: CDR1 SGHTA, CDR2 FQGNSA.

The chain carries TRBV2 and TRBJ2-7; TRBD1 matches 8 bases. Germline assignment: CDR1 SNHLY and CDR2 FYNNEI. The CDR3 loop spans 15 amino acids. Trimming cost V 0 bases and J 4 bases; bases outside gene matches: 5. The CDR3 loop is CASSEATGGGYEQYF. The CDR3 DNA follows: TGTGCCAGCAGTGAAGCAACAGGGGGAGGATACGAGCAGTACTTC. Using reference TRBV2 and TRBJ2-7 for the parts outside the CDR3, the full variable domain is EPEVTQTPSHQVTQMGQEVILRCVPISNHLYFYWYRQILGQKVEFLVSFYNNEISEKSEIFDDQFSVERPDGSNFTLKIRSTKLEDSAMYFCASSEATGGGYEQYFGPGTRLTVT.

On this clone: Its ends do not fully match the called genes, so a read error is possible. This chain connects TRBV7-7 to TRBJ2-3; TRBD2 aligns across 9 bases. The germline V gene has CDR1 SSHAT and CDR2 FNYEAQ (reference sequence). There are 14 residues in the CDR3. The CDR3 is CASSLAGVTDTQYF. The CDR3 DNA follows: TGTGCTAGCAGCTTAGCGGGGGTCACAGATACGCAGTATTTT.

The chain links TRBV28 to TRBJ1-5; D call uncertain. This CDR3 comprises 12 residues. V lost 2 bases, J lost 8 bases, and 7 bases lay in between. Looked up from germline, CDR1 is MDHEN and CDR2 is SYDVKM. CDR3: CASSLKREPQHF. CDR3 DNA: TGTGCCAGCAGTTTAAAGCGGGAGCCCCAGCATTTT.

The chain carries TRBV28 and TRBJ1-6, with TRBD1 identical over 7 bases. The CDR3 consists of 15 residues. Germline V lookup: CDR1 MDHEN, CDR2 SYDVKM. V lost 5 bases to trimming and J lost 7 bases; unmatched junction nucleotides: 8. The DNA of the CDR3 is TGTGCCAGCAGTAACACCGGGACAGCCAATTCACCCCTCCACTTT. As protein: CASSNTGTANSPLHF.

This sequence joins TRBV7-9 and TRBJ2-1, with D perhaps being TRBD1 or TRBD2 (6 bases each). CDR1 SEHNR and CDR2 FQNEAQ come from the germline V gene (reference sequence). Trimming left V 1 base short and J 4 bases short, with 8 bases between. The CDR3 is made up of 14 amino acids. The CDR3 DNA sequence: TGTGCCAGCAGCTTAGGAGGGGGGTACAATGAGCAGTTCTTC. It is translated as CASSLGGGYNEQFF. Using reference TRBV7-9 and TRBJ2-1 for the parts outside the CDR3, the full variable domain is DTGVSQNPRHKITKRGQNVTFRCDPISEHNRLYWYRQTLGQGPEFLTYFQNEAQLEKSRLLSDRFSAERPKGSFSTLEIQRTEQGDSAMYLCASSLGGGYNEQFFGPGTRLTVL.

This chain uses TRBV28 with TRBJ1-2; the D is unclear. Germline assignment: CDR1 MDHEN and CDR2 SYDVKM. The CDR3 consists of 13 residues. The V gene lost 3 bases and the J gene lost 4 bases, with 9 bases spanning the gap. Here the CDR3 reads CASSFASSYGYTF. For the CDR3, the DNA is TGTGCCAGCAGTTTTGCCAGCAGCTATGGCTACACCTTC.

This rearrangement joins TRBV4-3 to TRBJ1-4, with 7 bases aligning to TRBD1. The V segment lost 3 bases and the J segment 2 bases; nucleotides outside the gene matches: 3. The germline CDR1 and CDR2 sequences are LGHNA and YSLEER. This CDR3 spans 15 amino acids. DNA of the CDR3: TGCGCCAGCAGCCACTACAGGGGCACTAATGAAAAACTGTTTTTT. Translating it yields CASSHYRGTNEKLFF.

V is TRBV5-1 and J is TRBJ2-2; no clear D. CDR1 is SGHRS and CDR2 is YFSETQ in the germline V gene. Trimming shortened V by 4 bases and J by 4 bases, and 11 bases separated the two germline ends. The CDR3 loop spans 14 amino acids. The CDR3, as DNA: TGCGCCAGCAGCCCACTCTCTCCCACCGGGGAGCTGTTTTTT. Its translation: CASSPLSPTGELFF.

The chain carries TRBV4-2 and TRBJ1-2; TRBD1 matches 9 bases. Germline CDR1 is LGHNA and CDR2 is YNFKEQ. V was pared by 0 bases and J by 6 bases, with 8 bases of the junction left unmatched. This CDR3 is built from 16 residues. The CDR3 reads CASSQERTGAFNGYTF. The CDR3 region has the DNA TGTGCCAGCAGCCAAGAACGGACAGGGGCCTTTAATGGCTACACCTTC.

This sequence joins TRBV24-1 and TRBJ2-3; the match to TRBD2 covers 7 bases. V lost 6 bases and J lost 6; bases outside the gene matches: 8. Germline assignment: CDR1 KGHDR and CDR2 SFDVKD. This CDR3 contains 14 residues. The CDR3 reads CATSSPGGGDTQYF. The CDR3, as DNA: TGTGCCACCAGTTCTCCGGGGGGAGGGGATACGCAGTATTTT.

The gene calls are TRBV20-1 and TRBJ2-1, with D uncertain. V was shortened by 5 bases and J by 5 bases, with 4 bases between the two germline ends. CDR3 size: 10 residues. Germline loops: CDR1 DFQATT, CDR2 SNEGSKA (reference sequence). CDR3: CSAGHNEQFF. Written as DNA, the CDR3 is TGCAGTGCTGGCCACAATGAGCAGTTCTTC.

This clone was seen once. The gene calls are TRBV28 and TRBJ2-4; possible D gene TRBD1, 6 bases. Germline CDR1 reads MDHEN; CDR2 reads SYDVKM. The CDR3 has 15 residues. The V end was cut by 2 bases, the J end by 4 bases, with 12 bases between. The CDR3 reads CASSLPGQGKNIQYF. DNA of the CDR3: TGTGCCAGCAGTTTACCGGGCCAGGGGAAAAACATTCAGTACTTC.